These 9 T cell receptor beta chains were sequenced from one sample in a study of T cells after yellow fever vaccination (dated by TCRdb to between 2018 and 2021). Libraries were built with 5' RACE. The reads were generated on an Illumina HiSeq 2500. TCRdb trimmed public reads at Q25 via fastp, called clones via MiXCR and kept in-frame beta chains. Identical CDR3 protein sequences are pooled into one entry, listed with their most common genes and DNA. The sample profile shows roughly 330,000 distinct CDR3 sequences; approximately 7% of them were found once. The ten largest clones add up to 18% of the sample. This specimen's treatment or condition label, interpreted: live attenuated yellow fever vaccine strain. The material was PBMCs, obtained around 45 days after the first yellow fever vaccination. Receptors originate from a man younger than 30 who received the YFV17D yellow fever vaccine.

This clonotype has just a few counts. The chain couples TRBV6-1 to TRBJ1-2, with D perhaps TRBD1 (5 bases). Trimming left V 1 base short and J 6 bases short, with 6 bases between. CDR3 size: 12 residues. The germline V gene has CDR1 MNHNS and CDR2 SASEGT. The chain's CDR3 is CASSEVGDGYTF. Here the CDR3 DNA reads TGTGCCAGCAGTGAAGTGGGGGATGGCTACACCTTC.

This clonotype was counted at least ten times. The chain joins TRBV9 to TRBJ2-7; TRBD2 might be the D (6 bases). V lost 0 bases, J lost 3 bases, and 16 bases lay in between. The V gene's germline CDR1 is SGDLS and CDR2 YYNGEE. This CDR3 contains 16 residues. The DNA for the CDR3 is TGTGCCAGCAGCGTAGCTAGGGAGGCAGTGGTCTACGAGCAGTACTTC. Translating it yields CASSVAREAVVYEQYF.

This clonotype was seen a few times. CDR3: CAISDPGKHEQYF. CDR3 DNA sequence: TGTGCCATCAGTGACCCAGGGAAGCACGAGCAGTACTTC. J is TRBJ2-7 and V is TRBV10-3; D is possibly TRBD1 (5 bases). There are 13 residues in the CDR3. Between the trimmed V and J ends, which lost 3 bases and 5 bases, there was a span of 11 bases. CDR1 and CDR2 (germline): ENHRY, SYGVKD.

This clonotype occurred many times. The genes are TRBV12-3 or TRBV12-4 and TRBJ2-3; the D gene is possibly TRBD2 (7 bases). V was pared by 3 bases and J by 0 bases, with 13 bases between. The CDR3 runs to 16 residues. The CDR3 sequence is CASSFPGGSSTDTQYF. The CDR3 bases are TGTGCCAGCAGTTTCCCGGGGGGCTCTAGCACAGATACGCAGTATTTT.

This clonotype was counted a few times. The CDR3 DNA is TGTGCCAGCAGCGCGCAAGGGGGCTACTATGGCTACACCTTC. This translates into CASSAQGGYYGYTF. The chain uses TRBV7-2 and TRBJ1-2; 7 nucleotides match TRBD1. The length of the CDR3 is 14 residues. Germline V CDR1 and CDR2: SGHTA, FQGNSA. V lost 5 bases and J lost 3; bases outside the gene matches: 6.

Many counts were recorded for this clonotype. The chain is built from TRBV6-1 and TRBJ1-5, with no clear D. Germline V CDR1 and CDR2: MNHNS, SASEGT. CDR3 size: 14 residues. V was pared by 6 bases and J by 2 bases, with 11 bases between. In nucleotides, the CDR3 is TGTGCCAGCAGCCGAGCGGTGGGCAATCAGCCCCAGCATTTT. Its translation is CASSRAVGNQPQHF.

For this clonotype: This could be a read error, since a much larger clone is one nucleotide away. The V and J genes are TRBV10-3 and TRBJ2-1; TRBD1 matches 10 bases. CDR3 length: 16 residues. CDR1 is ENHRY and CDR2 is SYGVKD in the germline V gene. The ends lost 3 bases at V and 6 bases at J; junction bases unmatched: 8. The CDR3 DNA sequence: TGTGCCATCAGTGATTGGAGGGGACAGGGGAGCAATGAGCAGTTCTTC. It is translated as CAISDWRGQGSNEQFF.

The CDR3 nucleotides are TGCGCCAGCAGCTTTGCGGGGGCAGACTATGGCTACACCTTC. This encodes CASSFAGADYGYTF. The gene calls are TRBV5-1 and TRBJ1-2; D might be TRBD1 (6 bases). The ends were cut back, 2 bases at V and 3 bases at J, with 11 bases in the middle. Germline V gives CDR1 SGHRS, CDR2 YFSETQ. This CDR3 is 14 amino acids long. Supplemented by reference TRBV5-1 and TRBJ1-2, the full variable domain reads KAGVTQTPRYLIKTRGQQVTLSCSPISGHRSVSWYQQTPGQGLQFLFEYFSETQRNKGNFPGRFSGRQFSNSRSEMNVSTLELGDSALYLCASSFAGADYGYTFGSGTRLTVV.

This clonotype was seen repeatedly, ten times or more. DNA for the CDR3: TGTGCCAGCAGTTTAACCCTAAACATTCAGTACTTC. Its protein is CASSLTLNIQYF. The genes are TRBV12-3 or TRBV12-4 and TRBJ2-4, with D unresolved. The CDR3 is made up of 12 amino acids. Trimming took 2 bases from V and 6 from J, leaving 5 bases between them.